The 12 T cell receptor beta chains given below trace back to one sample, sequenced in a study of CD8+ T cells in alopecia areata. RNA, once extracted, was reverse transcribed into cDNA for use as the sequencing template. Data came from immunoSEQ multiplex PCR; TCRdb stores just in-frame clones and leaves some out. The sample lists a few hundred thousand clones; more than 50% were seen once. The sequencing input was CD8+ T cells sorted from blood. These receptors originate from a human donor in good health.

This clone was counted only a few times. The chain is built from TRBV11-2 and TRBJ2-3, with a tentative D call TRBD2 (5 bases). The germline V and J ends were trimmed by 5 bases and 4 bases, with 16 bases remaining between them. The CDR3 is made up of 15 amino acids. Germline CDR1 SGHAT, CDR2 FQNNGV. The CDR3 nucleotides are TGTGCCAGCAGCCAGGACTCCTCCTGGGCAGATACGCAGTATTTT. Its protein product is CASSQDSSWADTQYF.

The chain is built from TRBV10-3 and TRBJ2-1; 9 bases are shared with TRBD2. This CDR3 region has 17 residues. Trimming took 0 bases from V and 3 from J; bases not matched to a gene: 6. In germline, CDR1 is ENHRY, CDR2 SYGVKD. The CDR3 nucleotides read TGTGCCATCAGTGAGTCGGGGCTAGCGGGATACTACAATGAGCAGTTCTTC. It yields the protein CAISESGLAGYYNEQFF.

The chain uses TRBV30 and TRBJ2-5; 7 nucleotides line up with TRBD2. The CDR3 runs 11 residues. J gave up 13 bases and V 2 bases, and 7 bases lay outside the gene matches. Germline CDR1 reads GTSNPN; CDR2 reads SVGIG (reference sequence). The CDR3 loop is CAWSSTGTTYF. CDR3 in DNA: TGTGCCTGGAGTTCAACCGGGACTACGTACTTC. Filled out from reference TRBV30 and TRBJ2-5, the complete variable domain reads SQTIHQWPATLVQPVGSPLSLECTVEGTSNPNLYWYRQAAGRGLQLLFYSVGIGQISSEVPQNLSASRPQDRQFILSSKKLLLSDSGFYLCAWSSTGTTYFGPGTRLLVL.

Only a few counts were recorded for this clone. The sample carries other DNA sequences with the same CDR3. The CDR3 here is CSAGQENTEAFF. DNA for the CDR3: TGCAGCGCTGGACAGGAAAACACTGAAGCTTTCTTT. The chain combines TRBV29-1 with TRBJ1-1; 7 bases agree with TRBD1. V lost 7 bases to trimming and J lost 2 bases; unmatched junction nucleotides: 4. The CDR3 extends over 12 amino acids. From germline, CDR1 is SQVTM and CDR2 ANQGSEA.

The rearrangement links TRBV29-1 to TRBJ1-2, with 7 bases matching TRBD1. Germline loops: CDR1 SQVTM, CDR2 ANQGSEA. This CDR3 contains 13 residues. Losses at the gene ends were 1 base for V and 5 bases for J; bases not matched to a gene: 4. The CDR3 spells CSVEGQGLYGYTF. The DNA for the CDR3 is TGCAGCGTTGAAGGACAGGGATTATATGGCTACACCTTC.

This clone was counted many times. This rearrangement joins TRBV2 to TRBJ2-2; no clear D gene. The germline V and J ends were trimmed by 1 base and 6 bases, with 12 bases remaining between them. Germline values: CDR1 SNHLY, CDR2 FYNNEI. The CDR3 contains 15 residues. CDR3 residues: CASSEGVRAPGELFF. The CDR3 bases are TGTGCCAGCAGTGAAGGGGTCCGGGCCCCCGGGGAGCTGTTTTTT.

The chain combines TRBV4-2 with TRBJ2-1; D may be TRBD2 (5 bases). CDR1 is LGHNA, CDR2 YNFKEQ, per germline. The V end was cut by 0 bases, the J end by 8 bases, with 14 bases between. The CDR3 has 15 residues. The CDR3 here is CASSQEGRGEYEQFF. The CDR3 nucleotides read TGTGCCAGCAGCCAAGAGGGTCGTGGGGAGTATGAGCAGTTCTTC.

This clone was recorded only once. V is TRBV27 and J is TRBJ2-7; TRBD1 might be the D (6 bases). Germline values: CDR1 MNHEY, CDR2 SMNVEV (reference sequence). The V end lost 0 bases, the J end lost 9 bases, and 12 bases lay between the germline ends. The CDR3 has 13 residues. Written as DNA, the CDR3 is TGTGCCAGCAGTTTATCACAGGGAGACCGGCAGTACTTC. Amino acid sequence: CASSLSQGDRQYF.

This clone was seen just once. The junction and the germline gene differ at one end; a read error may be behind it. The chain recombines TRBV13 with TRBJ2-1, with D possibly being TRBD2 (5 bases). CDR3 length equals 12 residues. CDR1 is PRHDT and CDR2 is FYEKMQ in the germline V gene (reference sequence). The CDR3 sequence: CANSSTSNEQFF. In nucleotides, the CDR3 is TGTGCCAACAGCTCTACTAGCAATGAGCAGTTCTTC.

The chain couples TRBV29-1 to TRBJ2-3; 13 bases fit TRBD2. This CDR3 contains 15 residues. The junction had 5 bases not matched to a gene; V was cut back by 6 bases and J by 2 bases. Germline loops: CDR1 SQVTM, CDR2 ANQGSEA. The CDR3 here is CSVGTSGALTDTQYF. Written as DNA, the CDR3 is TGCAGCGTGGGGACTAGCGGGGCACTCACAGATACGCAGTATTTT.

The chain carries TRBV19 and TRBJ2-2; 7 bases agree with TRBD2. The CDR3 has 12 amino acids. The V gene's germline CDR1 is LNHDA and CDR2 SQIVND (reference sequence). V lost 11 bases to trimming and J lost 6 bases; unmatched junction nucleotides: 6. CDR3 loop: CAGLGGAGELFF. CDR3 coding DNA: TGTGCCGGACTGGGGGGGGCCGGGGAGCTGTTTTTT.

The chain is built from TRBV6-5 and TRBJ2-7; D unclear. The CDR3 runs to 11 residues. V lost 4 bases and J 7 bases, leaving 8 bases between the germline ends. Germline V gives CDR1 MNHEY, CDR2 SVGAGI. This CDR3 is CASSSGLEQYF. As DNA, the CDR3 is TGTGCCAGCAGTTCCGGGTTAGAGCAGTACTTC.